These T cell receptor beta chains were read from a single sample in a study of response to subunit inactivated influenza vaccine. Using its own MiXCR run on the RT-PCR reads, TCRdb lists one record per CDR3 protein. This table has about 530,000 distinct CDR3 sequences, over 9.5% appearing once. Here the sequenced sample was PBMCs from blood, taken on the day of vaccination. Receptor source: a middle-aged man who received an inactivated influenza vaccine. Each CDR3 is given with its conserved first and last residue. D genes are given only for firm matches. Where a row states a size, it is once, few, many or the class of an expanded clone; other rows omit it.

j_call | d_call | clone_size | v_call | cdr3_nt | cdr3_aa
TRBJ2-1 | TRBD2 | . | TRBV28 | TGTGCCAGCAGTTTCGATCGGACTAGCGGGAGGTATGAGCAGTTCTTC | CASSFDRTSGRYEQFF
TRBJ1-2 | TRBD1 | many | TRBV7-2 | TGTGCCAGCAGACCCGGGACAGAGTATGTTAACTATGGCTACACCTTC | CASRPGTEYVNYGYTF
TRBJ1-1 | TRBD1 | few | TRBV27 | TGTGCCAGCAGTCCCCGGAAGGGACAGGGGTACACTGAAGCTTTCTTT | CASSPRKGQGYTEAFF
TRBJ1-5 | . | . | TRBV28 | TGTGCCAGCACTACAAGCAATCAGCCCCAGCATTTT | CASTTSNQPQHF
TRBJ2-5 | TRBD1 | many | TRBV4-1 | TGCGCCAGCAGCCATAGACAGGGGCCCCAAGAGACCCAGTACTTC | CASSHRQGPQETQYF
TRBJ1-4 | . | few | TRBV7-9 | TGTGCCAGCAGCATCAGCGACGAAAAACTGTTTTTT | CASSISDEKLFF
TRBJ2-1 | TRBD2 | . | TRBV3-1 | TGTGCCAGCAGCCAAGCGGGGGGGAACAATGAGCAGTTCTTC | CASSQAGGNNEQFF
TRBJ2-6 | . | many | TRBV29-1 | TGCAGCGTCGGGTACTCTGGGGCCAACGTCCTGACTTTC | CSVGYSGANVLTF
TRBJ2-7 | . | . | TRBV5-7 | TGTGCCAGCAGCCCCGGGATCCTCTGCGAGCAGTACTTC | CASSPGILCEQYF
TRBJ2-1 | TRBD2 | . | TRBV5-1 | TGCGCCAGCAGCTTCGGAACCCTCGGCCCTGAGCTAGCGGGAGGATTGTACAATGAGCAGTTCTTC | CASSFGTLGPELAGGLYNEQFF
TRBJ2-1 | TRBD2 | few | TRBV5-8 | TGTGCCAGCGATAGCGGGCACTCCTACAATGAGCAGTTCTTC | CASDSGHSYNEQFF
TRBJ2-3 | TRBD1 | many | TRBV5-1 | TGCGCCAGCAGCTTAGGGACAGGGTTCGGCACAGATACGCAGTATTTT | CASSLGTGFGTDTQYF
TRBJ2-1 | TRBD2 | few | TRBV11-2 | TGTGCCAGCAGCTCCACCGTAGCGGGAGGCGGAAATGAGCAGTTCTTC | CASSSTVAGGGNEQFF
TRBJ2-1 | . | few | TRBV4-3 | TGCGCCAGCAGCCAAGTGGCAGGGAGAGTGTACAATGAGCAGTTCTTC | CASSQVAGRVYNEQFF
TRBJ2-3 | TRBD2 | few | TRBV28 | TGTGCCAGCAGTTTACAAGGACTAGCGGGCAACACAGATACGCAGTATTTT | CASSLQGLAGNTDTQYF
TRBJ2-5 | . | few | TRBV30 | TGTGCCTGGAGTGGGGCAGTCCAAGAGACCCAGTACTTC | CAWSGAVQETQYF
TRBJ1-2 | TRBD1 | . | TRBV20-1 | TGCAGTGCTATAGAGACCGGGACAGGGCCACTATATGGCTACACCTTC | CSAIETGTGPLYGYTF
TRBJ1-5 | . | . | TRBV4-3 | TGCGCCAGCAGCCCTCAGACCGGGGCAGGGTACAATAGCAATCAGCCCCAGCATTTT | CASSPQTGAGYNSNQPQHF
TRBJ1-1 | TRBD1 | . | TRBV10-3 | TGTGCCATCAGTGACGGAGGGGGCCAAAACACTGAAGCTTTCTTT | CAISDGGGQNTEAFF
TRBJ2-5 | . | few | TRBV5-1 | TGCGCCAGCAGCTTGTTACAGCTGCAAGAGACCCAGTACTTC | CASSLLQLQETQYF
TRBJ2-7 | . | few | TRBV3-1 | TGTGCCAGCAGCCCCACTCTCAACTCCTACGAGCAGTACTTC | CASSPTLNSYEQYF
TRBJ1-3 | . | many | TRBV27 | TGTGCCAGCAGAAACACCATATATTTT | CASRNTIYF
TRBJ2-7 | . | . | TRBV5-1 | TGCGCCAGCAGCTTGGAGGGGCCATCCCCCTACGAGCAGTACTTC | CASSLEGPSPYEQYF
TRBJ1-3 | . | many | TRBV6-5 | TGTGCCAGCAGTTACGGGACGACCGGGAACACCATATATTTT | CASSYGTTGNTIYF
TRBJ2-5 | TRBD1 | . | TRBV7-2 | TGTGCCAGCAGCTTAAGTTCGGGACAGGGGGAAGAGACCCAGTACTTC | CASSLSSGQGEETQYF
TRBJ1-6 | . | few | TRBV18 | TGTGCCAGCTCACGGGACACAAATTCACCCCTCCACTTT | CASSRDTNSPLHF
TRBJ2-1 | TRBD2 | once | TRBV7-2 | TGTGCCAGCAGCTCTAGCGGGGGGACCAACAATGAGCAGTTCTTC | CASSSSGGTNNEQFF
TRBJ2-5 | . | few | TRBV6-5 | TGTGCCAGCAGTTACACAGGGCCACCTTTTCAAGAGACCCAGTACTTC | CASSYTGPPFQETQYF
TRBJ1-2 | TRBD1 | . | TRBV20-1 | TGCAGTGCTGGGGGACAGGGCCGTGGCTACACCTTC | CSAGGQGRGYTF
TRBJ1-5 | . | . | TRBV21-1 | TGTGCCAGCAGCAAAGGCGGACAGGGGGATAGCAATCAGCCCCAGCATTTT | CASSKGGQGDSNQPQHF
TRBJ1-2 | . | many | TRBV12-3/TRBV12-4 | TGTGCCAGCAGGGAGCAGGGGAAATCTGGCTACACCTTC | CASREQGKSGYTF
TRBJ1-5 | . | many | TRBV7-2 | TGTGCCAGCAGCTTAGGGCCAGGGCAGCCCCAGCATTTT | CASSLGPGQPQHF
TRBJ1-4 | TRBD1 | . | TRBV4-3 | TGCGCCAGCAGCCAACCAAGGGGACAGAATGAAAAACTGTTTTTT | CASSQPRGQNEKLFF
TRBJ1-4 | TRBD1 | few | TRBV29-1 | TGCAGCGTTGGGGGCGTACCGCCCCGGGACAGAGTATTT | CSVGGVPPRDRVF
TRBJ1-5 | TRBD1 | . | TRBV12-3/TRBV12-4 | TGTGCCAGCACCAGGACAGGGGGCGGTCAGCCCCAGCATTTT | CASTRTGGGQPQHF
TRBJ2-7 | TRBD2 | . | TRBV20-1 | TGCAGTGCTAGCGTGGGGCTAGCGGGTATGAGCTCCTACGAGCAGTACTTC | CSASVGLAGMSSYEQYF
TRBJ2-7 | TRBD1 | few | TRBV2 | TGTGCCAGCAGTGAAGTGGGGACAGGGAGGGAGCAGTACTTC | CASSEVGTGREQYF
TRBJ2-1 | . | . | TRBV7-3 | TGTGCCAGCAGCTTAGGGGCGGGCGTCAATGAGCAGTTCTTC | CASSLGAGVNEQFF
TRBJ2-1 | TRBD1 | few | TRBV7-8 | TGTGCCAGCAGCTTATATCGGACAGGGGGCAACGAGCAGTTCTTC | CASSLYRTGGNEQFF
TRBJ1-5 | . | . | TRBV24-1 | TGTGCCACCAGTGATTCCCGGACGGCTTGGGGACCCCAGCATTTT | CATSDSRTAWGPQHF
TRBJ2-4 | TRBD2 | . | TRBV18 | TGTGCCAGCTCACCACCGGCGGCGGGGGATATTCAGTACTTC | CASSPPAAGDIQYF
TRBJ2-5 | TRBD2 | once | TRBV5-1 | TGCGCCAGCCGGGGGGTGCGAGAGACCCAGTACTTC | CASRGVRETQYF
TRBJ2-3 | TRBD2 | . | TRBV20-1 | TGCAGTGCTAGAGAGGGACTAGCGGGGGCCCCGTACACAGATACGCAGTATTTT | CSAREGLAGAPYTDTQYF
TRBJ2-7 | TRBD2 | . | TRBV15 | TGTGCCACCAGCAGAGAGGGACTATTATACGAGCAGTACTTC | CATSREGLLYEQYF
TRBJ2-1 | . | many | TRBV6-2/TRBV6-3 | TGTGCCAGCAGTGACCCTAGCGACTCCTACAATGAGCAGTTCTTC | CASSDPSDSYNEQFF
TRBJ2-7 | . | . | TRBV7-9 | TGTGCCAGCAGCTCAGGGGGGACTTCCTACGAGCAGTACTTC | CASSSGGTSYEQYF
TRBJ2-3 | TRBD2 | . | TRBV27 | TGTGCCAGCAGTTCGACCGGGGGGGCCAACACAGATACGCAGTATTTT | CASSSTGGANTDTQYF
TRBJ1-5 | . | . | TRBV30 | TGTGCCTGGAGTGGGCACTACAATCAGCCCCAGCATTTT | CAWSGHYNQPQHF
TRBJ1-2 | TRBD1 | . | TRBV5-1 | TGCGCCAGCAGCTTGGCCACAGGGGATGGCTACACCTTC | CASSLATGDGYTF
TRBJ2-1 | . | . | TRBV6-1 | TGTGCCAGCAGCCTAACGGGACTGGAAACCTACAATGAGCAGTTCTTC | CASSLTGLETYNEQFF
TRBJ2-7 | . | many | TRBV5-6 | TGTGCCAGCAGCGCTTTCTCCTACGAGCAGTACTTC | CASSAFSYEQYF
TRBJ2-1 | . | many | TRBV6-2/TRBV6-3 | TGTGCCAGCAGCTATGGGGGTCCCTCCTACAATGAGCAGTTCTTC | CASSYGGPSYNEQFF
TRBJ2-1 | TRBD1 | . | TRBV28 | TGTGCCAGCAGTGCGACAGGGTTTTACAATGAGCAGTTCTTC | CASSATGFYNEQFF
TRBJ2-7 | TRBD2 | . | TRBV20-1 | TGCAGTGCTAGGCTGCGGGAGAGCTACGAGCAGTACTTC | CSARLRESYEQYF
TRBJ2-5 | . | . | TRBV15 | TGTGCCACCAGCAGAGATAGGGCTAGCGCGAAAGAGACCCAGTACTTC | CATSRDRASAKETQYF